This entry features one T cell receptor (beta chain) sequence. The entry originates in a study of blood T cell repertoires in COVID-19. Study-level information: Sites in the United States, Italy and Spain provided acute and convalescent COVID-19 samples. From T cells, B-cell-depleted T cells, or PBMCs came the material, which was cDNA or gDNA.

Germline loops: CDR1 MNHEY, CDR2 SVGAGI. This CDR3 is 12 amino acids long. Trimming left V 7 bases short and J 12 bases short, with 13 bases between. The authors' processing: Amplifying reference gene primers gave estimates of nucleated cell counts. Assay used: immunoSEQ multiplex PCR; TCRdb lists only in-frame clones, some missing. V and J calls and clone size are those listed in that table; D and trimming were worked out from the DNA. The sample has approximately 220,000 clones, 84% seen once. The sequence was collected from a woman in her fifties or sixties who had recovered from COVID-19. Sequencing was carried out using peripheral blood. The chain combines TRBV6-5 with TRBJ1-6; D not resolved. CDR3 coding DNA: TGTGCCAGCACCCAGGAGGGTAAACCCCTCCACTTT. Encoded protein: CASTQEGKPLHF.